Each of the 9 T cell receptor beta chains below was sequenced from the same sample in a study of T cell clonality in common variable immunodeficiency. Profiled with immunoSEQ multiplex PCR; TCRdb holds only in-frame clones, not every one. The table lists around 29,000 clones, with no singletons. The sample consisted of peripheral blood mononuclear cells. The receptors come from a person aged 18 to 75 in good health.

Regarding this clone: Read data end 3 residues before the CDR3 end; the end is taken from the germline J gene. V is TRBV30 and J is TRBJ2-3, with a weak D call TRBD1 (6 bases). The CDR3 runs 17 residues. Germline CDR1 and CDR2: GTSNPN and SVGIG (reference sequence). The sequenced CDR3 bases are TGTGCCTGGAGGGAACGGACAGACCACCTTAGCAATCAGCCG. Amino acids: CAWRERTDHLSNQP. The entire CDR3 reads CAWRERTDHLSNQPQYF.

This clone was observed many times. The read gets to within 3 residues of the CDR3 end, and the germline J gene fills in the rest. The V and J genes are TRBV30 and TRBJ2-2; unclear D gene. Germline V gene lookup returns CDR1 GTSNPN and CDR2 SVGIG (reference sequence). The CDR3 is 13 residues long. CDR3 bases read: TGTGCCTGGAGTTTACAGAATAATTCACCG. It encodes CAWSLQNNSP. From start to end, the CDR3 is CAWSLQNNSPLFF.

This clone showed up many times. Coverage ceases 3 residues before the CDR3 finishes, and the germline J gene fills in the end. The chain has TRBV7-3 and TRBJ2-5; no definite D call. V was pared by 1 base and J by 4 bases, with 7 bases between. The germline V gene encodes CDR1 SGHTA and CDR2 FQGTGA. The CDR3 spans 13 residues. Partial CDR3 DNA: TGTGCCAGCAGCTTAAGCAGGTCAGAGACC. Its protein is CASSLSRSET. The whole CDR3 reads CASSLSRSETQYF.

The sample holds many counts of this clone. The read stops 3 residues short of the end of the CDR3; the missing end is completed from the germline J gene. The chain recombines TRBV18 with TRBJ1-4; D remains ambiguous. V was pared by 6 bases and J by 8 bases, with 19 bases between. The V gene's germline CDR1 is KGHSH and CDR2 LQKENI. This CDR3 comprises 15 residues. This CDR3 reads CASSHQAGIGEKLFF. The DNA read from the CDR3 is TGTGCCAGCTCCCACCAGGCGGGGATTGGGGAAAAA.

This clone was picked up many times. The read gets to within 3 residues of the CDR3 end, and the germline J gene fills in the rest. This chain links TRBV6-4 with TRBJ2-7; 12 bases agree with TRBD2. The CDR3 consists of 18 residues. The germline gives CDR1 MRHNA, CDR2 SNTAGT. V dropped 2 bases and J dropped 0; count of bases not matched to a gene: 8. CDR3 DNA (partial): TGTGCCAGCAGTGACCCGGGACTAGCGGGCGCGAGCTCCTACGAG. This translates into CASSDPGLAGASSYE. The CDR3 as a whole reads CASSDPGLAGASSYEQYF.

About this clone itself: The read finishes 3 residues shy of the CDR3 end, and the germline J gene is used to complete it. V is TRBV5-1 and J is TRBJ2-7; D is tentatively TRBD1 or TRBD2 (6 bases each). CDR3 size: 16 residues. Trimming cost V 3 bases and J 5 bases, with 21 bases left between them. The germline gives CDR1 SGHRS, CDR2 YFSETQ. The part of the CDR3 DNA that was read is TGCGCCAGCAGCTCAGCACAGGGAGGTAGTATCCACGAG. It codes for CASSSAQGGSIHE. The CDR3, in full, reads CASSSAQGGSIHEQYF.

This clone has ten or more counts. The read terminates 3 residues ahead of where the CDR3 ends, so the germline J gene completes it. The V and J genes are TRBV14 and TRBJ2-7, with 8 bases identical to TRBD1. There are 15 residues in the CDR3. V trimming: 5 bases; J trimming: 2 bases; junction bases outside the gene matches: 8. CDR1 is SGHDN and CDR2 is FVKESK in the germline V gene. The CDR3 sequence: CASSFRQGIPYEQYF. The part of the CDR3 DNA that was read is TGTGCCAGCAGCTTCCGACAGGGGATTCCCTACGAG.

Ten or more counts support this clone. The missing CDR3 end, 3 residues past where the read stops, is filled in from the germline J gene. J is TRBJ1-4 and V is TRBV14, with TRBD1 as a possible D gene (6 bases). CDR1 is SGHDN, CDR2 FVKESK, per germline. The CDR3 is made up of 16 amino acids. The sequenced CDR3 bases are TGTGCCAGCAGCCCACCAGGGGTTCCTGGGGCCAACGTA. It specifies CASSPPGVPGANV. The full CDR3 protein is CASSPPGVPGANVLFF.

CDR3 sequence reads: CASSMWTSVHNEQFF. Incomplete CDR3 DNA: TGTGCCAGTAGTATGTGGACTAGCGTCCACAATGAG. V and J are TRBV19 and TRBJ2-1, with 9 bases identical to TRBD2. Coverage ceases 3 residues before the CDR3 finishes, and the germline J gene fills in the end. The J segment lost 5 bases and the V segment lost 3 bases, leaving 5 bases of the junction unmatched. Germline CDR1 LNHDA, CDR2 SQIVND (reference sequence). The CDR3 contains 15 residues.